Below, one T cell receptor (beta chain) is given with its context. Original processing notes: Amplifying reference gene primers gave estimates of nucleated cell counts. Sequencing was performed with immunoSEQ multiplex PCR; in TCRdb, only in-frame clones are kept and a portion is missing. V and J calls and clone size are copied from that table; D and trimming were computed from the DNA. Here the sample spans around 190,000 clones, approximately 86% being singletons. This entry is derived from a study of blood T cell repertoires in COVID-19. For the study at large: Specimens from acute and convalescent COVID-19 originated in the United States, Italy and Spain.

CDR1 and CDR2 (germline): KGHDR, SFDVKD. J was trimmed by 0 bases and V by 10 bases; bases with no gene match: 5. The CDR3 is 13 residues long. This TCR came from a man aged 18-30 years with acute COVID-19. This chain joins TRBV24-1 and TRBJ2-7, with 7 bases that match TRBD2. Sequencing was carried out using PBMCs or T cells enriched from blood (not recorded which). In DNA form, the CDR3 reads TGTGCCACAATGGGAGGGGACTCCTACGAGCAGTACTTC. Encoded protein: CATMGGDSYEQYF.